By proportion, the clone carrying this TCR beta chain is medium-sized. Its target is not known. This entry belongs to a study of T cell responses to AZD1222 COVID-19 vaccine. In the study overall: Analysis merged second doses at about 4 or about 12 weeks.

Profiling relied on immunoSEQ multiplex PCR, and the TCRdb table lists in-frame clones only, not all of them. This sample has some 150,000 clones; less than 90% occur once, and the top ten carry around 3.1%. Study outcomes and limitations: Dominant CD4 TCR responses targeted spike regions 160-218 and 743-854. Most donors were white British, females outnumbered males, and clonal diversity was possibly underestimated.

The CDR3 loop spans 14 amino acids. V was clipped by 2 bases and J by 10 bases, with 12 bases between them. Germline CDR1 and CDR2: MDHEN and SYDVKM. The sequence was collected from an adult in good health. This chain uses TRBV28 with TRBJ1-6; D perhaps matches TRBD1 (5 bases). The specimen was peripheral blood, collected on day 0 of AZD1222 vaccination. Here the CDR3 DNA reads TGTGCCAGCAGTTTAGGGGGGGAACGGTCACCCCTCCACTTT. Protein sequence: CASSLGGERSPLHF.